Sequencing of this T cell receptor (beta chain) was carried out in a study of blood T cells in healthy people across ages. Details on this clonotype: The antigen is undetermined.

In germline, CDR1 is DFQATT, CDR2 SNEGSKA (reference sequence). Trimming removed 4 bases at V and 0 bases at J, with 14 bases between. This CDR3 is 15 amino acids long. Each donor supplied ten milliliters of peripheral blood. Whole-study findings and limits: Strongly correlated with naive T cell percentage was TCR beta diversity. Reliance upon unsorted PBMCs precluded definitive naive versus antigen-experienced comparison.

Then a second PCR, running roughly 7 to 11 cycles, was carried out with a sample-barcoded 5' primer and a J-beta primer mix. TCRdb re-called the 5' RACE reads with MiXCR, one entry per CDR3 protein. The repertoire includes around 750,000 distinct CDR3 sequences, 40% to 65% of them detected once, and around 40% sits in the top ten. The source of this sequence is a man at least 80 years old in good health. The specimen sequenced was blood. The rearrangement links TRBV20-1 to TRBJ2-3; a possible D gene is TRBD1 (6 bases). The CDR3 region has the DNA TGCAGTGCTATTCGGACAGCTACTAGCACAGATACGCAGTATTTT. The encoded protein is CSAIRTATSTDTQYF.